This T cell receptor beta chain was recorded in a study of blood T cell repertoires in COVID-19. The overall study: Some COVID-19 samples were acute and others convalescent; all came from the United States, Italy and Spain. The cDNA or gDNA used as material had been derived from T cells, B-cell-depleted T cells, or PBMCs.

Germline CDR1 and CDR2: MNHEY and SMNVEV (reference sequence). This CDR3 is 15 amino acids long. Trimming removed 4 bases from V and 2 bases from J, with 14 bases in between. Original methodology: From reference gene primer amplification, estimates of nucleated cell counts were derived. The assay was immunoSEQ multiplex PCR, and TCRdb's table has in-frame clones only and misses some. The V and J calls and the clone size are those of that table, but D and trimming were determined from the DNA. The sample consists of some 250,000 clones, approximately 88% of them appearing once. This clonotype was obtained from a woman aged 25 to 39 with acute or convalescent COVID-19. J is TRBJ2-5 and V is TRBV27; D might be TRBD1 (6 bases). The sample comprised peripheral blood. The CDR3 region is CASSSTGTPQETQYF. The DNA for the CDR3 is TGTGCCAGCAGTTCAACCGGGACACCGCAAGAGACCCAGTACTTC.